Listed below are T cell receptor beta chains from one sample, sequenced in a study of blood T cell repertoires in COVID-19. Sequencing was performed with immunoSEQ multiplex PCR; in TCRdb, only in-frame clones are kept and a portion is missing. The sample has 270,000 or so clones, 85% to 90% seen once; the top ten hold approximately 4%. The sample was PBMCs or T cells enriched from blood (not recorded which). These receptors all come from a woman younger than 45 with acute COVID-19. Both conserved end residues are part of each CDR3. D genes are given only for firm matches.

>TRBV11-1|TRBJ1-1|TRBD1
TGTGCCAGCAACGACCGAACAGGGGGCGTGAGTGCTTTCTTT
CASNDRTGGVSAFF
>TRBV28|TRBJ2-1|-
TGTGCCAGCAGTTTAATGTACACCTCCTACAATGAGCAGTTCTTC
CASSLMYTSYNEQFF
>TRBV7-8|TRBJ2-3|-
TGTGCCAGCAGCGGGTGGGGTAGCGCAGATACGCAGTATTTT
CASSGWGSADTQYF
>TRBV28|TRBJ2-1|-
TGTGCCAGCAACCGACCCCCGGGGAGCCACGAGTTCTTC
CASNRPPGSHEFF
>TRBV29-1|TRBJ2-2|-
TGCAGCGCCGCGTTGTCAGGGTATCGAGTAGCAGGCACCGGGGAGCTGTTTTTT
CSAALSGYRVAGTGELFF
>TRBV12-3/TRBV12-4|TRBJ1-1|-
TGTGCCAGCACCACCCAGGGTATAGAAGCTTTCTTT
CASTTQGIEAFF
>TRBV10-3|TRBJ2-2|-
TGTGCCATCAGTGATTCCGCCGAAATCAGGGCCACCGGGGAGCTGTTTTTT
CAISDSAEIRATGELFF
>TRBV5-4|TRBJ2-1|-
TGTGCCAGCAGCCTCGCCGGGACTGTGGGCAATGAGCAGTTCTTC
CASSLAGTVGNEQFF
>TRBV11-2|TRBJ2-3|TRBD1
TGTGCCAGCAGCTTAGGAGGGGGCTTAGGCGCAGATACGCAGTATTTT
CASSLGGGLGADTQYF
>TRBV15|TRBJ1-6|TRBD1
TGTGCCACCAGCCCCGGGACAGCAGTATGGTATTCACCCCTCCACTTT
CATSPGTAVWYSPLHF